These T cell receptor beta chains were read from a single sample in a study of cytomegalovirus exposure and HLA in healthy donors. Here immunoSEQ multiplex PCR was the method, and the copy in TCRdb shows in-frame clones only, minus some. The table includes roughly 180,000 clones, roughly 85% detected once. Sequenced sample: PBMCs. The receptors were gathered from a man under 40 in good health and CMV-seronegative. Each CDR3 is given with its conserved first and last residue. A D gene is named only where the DNA matches it firmly. The size of a clone is reported for some rows only, either as once, few or many, or as a class for expanded clones.

v_call,d_call,clone_size,j_call,cdr3_nt,cdr3_aa
TRBV10-3,-,-,TRBJ1-1,TGTGCCATCGGCGGGCAGAACACTGAAGCTTTCTTT,CAIGGQNTEAFF
TRBV10-2,TRBD2,-,TRBJ2-7,TGCGCCAGCAGAGAGACTAGCGGGGGGGTTTGGGAGCAGTACTTC,CASRETSGGVWEQYF
TRBV30,-,-,TRBJ2-7,TGTGCCTGGAGCTACGTAAACTACGAGCAGTACTTC,CAWSYVNYEQYF
TRBV4-1,-,-,TRBJ1-2,TGCGCCAGCAGCCGCCCAAATCCCGTAGCTAACTATGGCTACACCTTC,CASSRPNPVANYGYTF
TRBV9,TRBD1,-,TRBJ1-1,TGTGCCAGCAGCACCCGACAGGGGAACACTGAAGCTTTCTTT,CASSTRQGNTEAFF
TRBV5-1,TRBD1,-,TRBJ2-7,TGCGCCAGCAGCCCGCCATTCGTGGCAGGGGGCGGCGAGCAGTACTTC,CASSPPFVAGGGEQYF
TRBV28,TRBD1,-,TRBJ2-2,TGTGCGGGACAGCCTAACACCGGGGAGCTGTTTTTT,CAGQPNTGELFF
TRBV29-1,-,-,TRBJ2-7,TGCAGCGTTGAAGGTCAGGGCTACGAGCAGTACTTC,CSVEGQGYEQYF
TRBV4-2,TRBD1,once,TRBJ2-4,TGTGCCAGCAGCCAAAATCTACTGGGACAGGGGCCCCAGGCCAACATTCAGTACTTC,CASSQNLLGQGPQANIQYF
TRBV20-1,TRBD1,-,TRBJ2-7,TGCAGTGCTAGGACAGGGGAGCAGTACTTC,CSARTGEQYF
TRBV5-1,-,-,TRBJ1-4,TGCGCCAGCAGCCTTAAGGAGTCCGCAACTAATGAAAAACTGTTTTTT,CASSLKESATNEKLFF
TRBV4-2,TRBD1,-,TRBJ2-7,TGTGCCAGCAGCCAAGACCGGGGGGACAGGGGCTACGAGCAGTACTTC,CASSQDRGDRGYEQYF
TRBV21-1,-,-,TRBJ2-3,TGTGCCAGCGATCCTAGCGGGGGAAGCACAGATACGCAGTATTTT,CASDPSGGSTDTQYF
TRBV4-1,TRBD2,-,TRBJ2-7,TGCGCCAGCAGCCAAGTAGCGGGAGCTAGGTACGAGCAGTACTTC,CASSQVAGARYEQYF
TRBV7-6,TRBD2,once,TRBJ2-3,TGTGCCAGCAGCTTAGCGGCTAGCGGGACCACAGATACGCAGTATTTT,CASSLAASGTTDTQYF
TRBV5-1,TRBD2,-,TRBJ2-5,TGCGCCAGCAGCGCTGGCCTAAGCGGGAGTAATGTGGAGACCCAGTACTTC,CASSAGLSGSNVETQYF
TRBV7-7,TRBD2,-,TRBJ2-5,TGTGGTGTAGGCGGGAGTATCCAAGAGACCCAGTACTTC,CGVGGSIQETQYF
TRBV29-1,TRBD2,-,TRBJ2-5,TGCAGCGTTGGACTAGCGGGGGGGCAAGAGACCCAGTACTTC,CSVGLAGGQETQYF
TRBV21-1,-,-,TRBJ1-6,TGTGCCAGCCGCAGCCTACAGGGTAATAATTCACCCCTCCACTTT,CASRSLQGNNSPLHF
TRBV27,-,-,TRBJ1-2,TGTGCCAGCAGTTTACGAGGGAGCGGTTACTATGGCTACACCTTC,CASSLRGSGYYGYTF
TRBV5-8,-,-,TRBJ2-7,TGTGCCAGCAGCTTGGTTCGGTACGAGCAGTACTTC,CASSLVRYEQYF
TRBV18,-,once,TRBJ1-1,TGTGCCAGCTCACCACCGTCCACAGACACTGAGGCTTTCTTT,CASSPPSTDTEAFF
TRBV7-9,TRBD2,few,TRBJ2-1,TGTGCCAGCAGCCCAAGACTAGCGACGAGCTCCTACAATGAGCAGTTCTTC,CASSPRLATSSYNEQFF
TRBV28,TRBD1,-,TRBJ1-4,TGTGCCAGCAGTTTGCCGGGACAGGGAACTAATGAAAAACTGTTTTTT,CASSLPGQGTNEKLFF
TRBV4-3,TRBD2,-,TRBJ2-3,TGCGCCAGCAGCCAAACCCCGGGACTAGCGGCGCCAGATACGCAGTATTTT,CASSQTPGLAAPDTQYF
TRBV28,-,-,TRBJ1-3,TGTGCCACCCTGACAGTCTCTGGAAACACCATATATTTT,CATLTVSGNTIYF
TRBV28,TRBD1,-,TRBJ1-1,TGTGCCAGCAGTTCCCGACAGGGTAGGGTGAACACTGAAGCTTTCTTT,CASSSRQGRVNTEAFF
TRBV28,TRBD1,-,TRBJ2-5,TGTGCCAGCAGTCCCTCGGACAGGGGTGAGACCCAGTACTTC,CASSPSDRGETQYF
TRBV25-1,-,-,TRBJ1-6,TGTGCCAGCCTCCGGGACATAAATTCACCCCTCCACTTT,CASLRDINSPLHF
TRBV2,TRBD1,-,TRBJ1-5,TGTGCCAGCAGATCCGGGACAGGGGGCGTTCAGCCCCAGCATTTT,CASRSGTGGVQPQHF
TRBV28,TRBD2,-,TRBJ2-7,TGTGCCAGCAGTCCGGGACTAGCGGGGGTGGGTTCCTACGAGCAGTACTTC,CASSPGLAGVGSYEQYF
TRBV19,-,few,TRBJ1-5,TGTGCCAGTAGTATTTTGGGGGCGGGTCAGCCCCAGCATTTT,CASSILGAGQPQHF
TRBV6-5,TRBD1,-,TRBJ1-6,TGTGCCAGCAGCCGCAGGGGGAGTTATTCACCCCTCCACTTT,CASSRRGSYSPLHF
TRBV20-1,-,-,TRBJ2-5,TGCAGTGCTGGGGGCCGGGAGACCCAGTACTTC,CSAGGRETQYF
TRBV2,TRBD1,-,TRBJ2-4,TGTGCCAGCAGTTTCGAGACAGGGGTAAAAAACATTCAGTACTTC,CASSFETGVKNIQYF
TRBV4-1,-,-,TRBJ1-1,TGCGCCAGCAGCCAAGAGAGACAGCTGAACACTGAAGCTTTCTTT,CASSQERQLNTEAFF
TRBV28,TRBD2,-,TRBJ2-3,TGTGCCAGCAGTTTGAGTAGCGGGGGGGGATTGCGCACAGATACGCAGTATTTT,CASSLSSGGGLRTDTQYF
TRBV7-9,-,-,TRBJ2-7,TGTGCCAGCAGCACGAGGACAGCAACCTACGAGCAGTACTTC,CASSTRTATYEQYF
TRBV28,TRBD2,-,TRBJ2-7,TGTGCCAGCAGTAAACTAGCGGGAGGAGCCTACGAGCAGTACTTC,CASSKLAGGAYEQYF
TRBV15,TRBD2,-,TRBJ2-1,TGTGCCACCAGCAGTAAAGCGGGGGGGCCCTACAATGAGCAGTTCTTC,CATSSKAGGPYNEQFF
TRBV9,TRBD2,-,TRBJ2-1,TGTGCCAGCAGCGTAGCCCCACTACGAGCGGGGGACTACAATGAGCAGTTCTTC,CASSVAPLRAGDYNEQFF
TRBV5-4,-,-,TRBJ2-7,TGTGCCAGCAGCTCCACAGGTTCCGAGCAGTACTTC,CASSSTGSEQYF
TRBV10-1,-,once,TRBJ2-2,TGCGCCAGCAGATCGGACACCGACACCGGGGAGCTGTTTTTT,CASRSDTDTGELFF
TRBV28,-,-,TRBJ2-7,TGTGCCAGCAGCCCGCAGGGGTTCTCCTACGAGCAGTACTTC,CASSPQGFSYEQYF
TRBV9,TRBD1,-,TRBJ1-1,TGTGCCAGCAGCGCCGGGACAGGGGGCGTGAACACTGAAGCTTTCTTT,CASSAGTGGVNTEAFF
TRBV30,TRBD2,-,TRBJ2-5,TGTGCCTGGAACAGCGGGGGGGCCTCTGAGACCCAGTACTTC,CAWNSGGASETQYF
TRBV4-3,TRBD2,once,TRBJ2-2,TGCGCCAGCAGCCAACGACTAGCGGGAGGGGGGAACACCGGGGAGCTGTTTTTT,CASSQRLAGGGNTGELFF
TRBV5-1,TRBD1,-,TRBJ2-1,TGCGCCAGCAGCTTGGTGTCTGGGGGACAGGGCTACAATGAGCAGTTCTTC,CASSLVSGGQGYNEQFF
TRBV4-2,TRBD1,-,TRBJ2-5,TGTGCCAGCAGCCGTCGGAGGGACAGGATAGGAGAGACCCAGTACTTC,CASSRRRDRIGETQYF
TRBV25-1,TRBD2,-,TRBJ2-3,TGTGCCAGCAGTGAAGACGGCGGGAGTTTGACAGATACGCAGTATTTT,CASSEDGGSLTDTQYF
TRBV5-4,-,-,TRBJ1-1,TGTGCCAGCAGCTCCACGAGGGTAGACACTGAAGCTTTCTTT,CASSSTRVDTEAFF
TRBV30,TRBD1,-,TRBJ2-7,TGTGCCGGAGGGCGGCCAGGGGGCTTCTACGAGCAGTACTTC,CAGGRPGGFYEQYF
TRBV7-8,TRBD1,-,TRBJ2-7,TGTGCCAGCAGCTTAGGCGTGGTTAGGGACAGCGATGGAGAGCAGTACTTC,CASSLGVVRDSDGEQYF